The T cell receptor (beta chain) described here comes from a study of preoperative IRX-2 immunotherapy in early breast cancer. This table comes from immunoSEQ multiplex PCR, and its TCRdb copy is limited to in-frame clones, with some not included. The table includes over a thousand clones, approximately 68% detected once. This clone was counted a few times. Indicated treatment: preoperative locoregional IRX-2 cytokine immunotherapy. This phase Ib study tested locoregional IRX-2 cytokine immunotherapy given before surgery. The sequence derives from a human donor with breast cancer. Source: tumor tissue, taken after IRX-2 immunotherapy.

In DNA form, the CDR3 reads TGTGCCAGCAACATCACCGGGACAGGGTTCAACGAGCAGTACGTC. Translated: CASNITGTGFNEQYV. The rearrangement links TRBV6-8 to TRBJ2-7, with TRBD1 identical over 9 bases. CDR3 length equals 15 residues. V lost 7 bases, J lost 5 bases, and 12 bases stayed unmatched. Germline lookup yields CDR1 MNHGY and CDR2 SAAAGT.